The entry below describes one TCR beta chain. Its specific antigen is unknown. Per-base qualities were not stored, and no clone one base away is much larger. This sample was included in a study of cytomegalovirus exposure and HLA in healthy donors (TCRdb year 2017). Looking at the study overall: According to an earlier analysis of 587 of the donors, about 179 million T cells yielded 100 million or so unique TCR beta sequences and about 300 Gb of sequence data. An early release that covered roughly 600 HLA-typed donors contained about 300 gigabases of sequencing data and tens of millions of unique TCR sequences. Of the roughly 400 genotyped donors, approximately 80% fell in the genetic ancestry cluster associated with self-reported Caucasian donors. The study was designed to test whether signatures of past pathogen exposure could be identified by cataloging public T cell receptors. Using immunosequencing, the study profiled T cell repertoires from 550 to 750 subjects and related those repertoires to cytomegalovirus serostatus. In addition to the first cohort of 650 to 800 subjects, a separate validation cohort of approximately 120 different subjects was used. To predict cytomegalovirus infection status, the study brought together high-throughput TCR immunosequencing, statistical association of individual TCRs with disease status, and machine learning. A later analysis re-analyzed previously published TCR beta repertoires from 600 to 850 donors and added high-resolution HLA genotyping to study TCR occurrence patterns. The later analysis used no new phenotypic data to find candidate immune exposures, relying instead on TCR beta sequences and their occurrence across donors. In an earlier analysis of roughly 600 of the donors, high-throughput TCR beta sequencing was used to judge whether each TCR beta V gene segment behaved as functional or pseudogenic. Donor age, sex, ethnicity and CMV serostatus were collected together with the repertoire data. Genome-wide SNP genotypes for about three fifths of the 666 donors were used in a later genetic analysis, which treated that subset as a discovery cohort. All discovery cohort repertoires had been generated using a single sequencing platform. HLA typing covered class I and class II loci at four-digit resolution. Typing coverage varied by locus: roughly 629-640 donors for A, B, C, DRB1 and DQB1; more than 500 for DQA1; 606 for DPA1; approximately 470 for DPB1. Roughly 5 DR-DQ haplotypes were handled as single units for association and clustering, since linkage in the cohort was strong. On average, 235,054 unique TCR beta nucleotide sequences were sequenced per donor among a few hundred genotyped donors of the cohort, with roughly 18% of those sequences being non-productive.

Broader findings and caveats from the paper: According to a later analysis, most CMV-associated TCR beta chains appeared to be HLA-restricted, and the HLA associations seemed to be driven largely by CMV exposure. Specific HLA alleles were associated with 15,000 to 20,000 TCR beta sequences at a false discovery rate of 0.05 in a later analysis. Because HLA typing was missing for some donors at each locus, association tests included only the typed subset. The sequencing pipeline was judged likely to have produced a cluster of highly shared sequence variants as a technical artifact. CMV serostatus was the only immune exposure information available for the cohort. The study listed 150 to 200 TCR beta chains as associated with cytomegalovirus. A later analysis found that TCR association rates varied across HLA loci, with DRB1 alleles showing the most associated TCRs and HLA-C alleles the fewest. A further reported finding was that TCR beta sequences accurately predicted the HLA-A and HLA-B alleles for most subjects in the first cohort. Assigning TCR associations to individual alleles was difficult when HLA alleles, especially DR and DQ, strongly co-occurred. Only TCR beta chains were sequenced in this cohort, and the absence of alpha or paired-chain data limited detectable features. Linkage disequilibrium might explain the correlated functional status among segregating V segments, but an unknown experimental factor could not be excluded. A few of the identified cytomegalovirus-associated TCR beta chains were confirmed in vitro to be specific for cytomegalovirus antigens. Seventeen rarely observed V segments, including chromosome 9 orphons, were excluded from the earlier analysis of approximately 500 of the donors because counts were too low. A later analysis reported that several top co-occurrence clusters appeared linked to parvovirus B19, influenza, CMV and Epstein-Barr virus. An association between a missense DCLRE1C variant and V-gene and J-gene trimming of TCR beta chains was found in a later genetic analysis and replicated in an independent cohort. Because the 87-base-pair reads could not distinguish some IMGT-functional V segments, including TRBV6-2 and TRBV6-3, those segments were excluded. An earlier analysis of approximately 570 of the donors showed that most TCR beta V segments appeared in productive rearrangements either about 87% or about 30% of the time, which broadly matched IMGT annotations. In both the original and validation cohorts, the classifier was reported to diagnose cytomegalovirus status with high specificity and sensitivity. While some public TCRs were present in many individuals, most TCR sequences turned up only very rarely across donors. Roughly uniform sequencing depth across donors was assumed in presence/absence analyses, although this assumption may not hold. It was suggested by the authors that the approach could potentially be generalized to other disease states and immunological phenotypes. A later analysis found that HLA-associated TCR beta chains were more clonally expanded and had lower generation probabilities than equally common non-associated chains. A later genetic analysis reported fewer N-insertions in productive TCRs among donors in an Asian-associated ancestry cluster than the roughly 620-donor mean.

Libraries were prepared through the immunoSEQ multiplex PCR assay. The multiplex PCR relied on a mix of 60 forward primers for TCR Vbeta segments and 13 reverse primers for TCR Jbeta segments. A multiplex PCR assay on genomic DNA amplified the CDR3 region of rearranged TCR beta genes. The Illumina HiSeq System was used to sequence the amplified TCR beta libraries as 87-base-pair reads. Per the source publication's procedure: Across the roughly 700 repertoires, a later analysis counted 80 million or so unique TCR beta chains, 8.5 million to 12 million of which were shared by at least two donors. Raw reads were error-corrected and collapsed into unique sequences with a nearest-neighbor algorithm that merged closely related sequences to remove PCR and sequencing errors. CDR3 sequences were aligned to IMGT reference sequences to assign V, D and J gene segments. For a sequence to be retained, a match of at least six nucleotides was required to both a V gene segment and a J gene segment. A rearrangement counted as productive if the CDR3 had no stop codons and remained in frame with V and J, and every other rearrangement counted as non-productive. CDR3 was defined by IMGT convention, running from the second conserved V-encoded cysteine to the conserved J-encoded phenylalanine. In an earlier analysis of around 570 of the donors, sequences lacking an unambiguous match to a single V gene segment were excluded. An earlier analysis of fewer than 650 of the donors classified V segments as functional when productive rearrangements were above 56.7% and as segregating when the standard deviation between donors was above 5%. To diagnose cytomegalovirus status from the catalog of TCR beta chain sequences, a statistical classification framework was built. In a later analysis, V and J genes were assigned by comparing TCR nucleotide sequences against IMGT/GENE-DB human TR gene sequences. A later analysis assigned CDR3 sequences and most-parsimonious VDJ recombination scenarios with the TCRdist pipeline. In a later analysis, every TCR beta chain was defined by the combination of its CDR3 amino acid sequence and its V-gene family, and reads without a unique V-gene family were dropped. As a way to deal with suspected cross-contamination and a sequencing artifact, a later analysis dropped roughly 620 nucleotide sequences that were highly shared and had low generation probability. A later analysis calculated a clonal expansion index for each public chain from normalized within-repertoire ranks of inferred template counts. Generation probabilities in a later analysis came from a VDJ recombination model fitted to out-of-frame rearrangements, and those results were checked against IGoR. Hypergeometric tests were used in a later analysis to score TCR-TCR, TCR-HLA and TCR-CMV co-occurrence, with a repertoire-size bias correction applied to the TCR pairs. In a later analysis, false discovery rates were estimated by permuting HLA or CMV assignments 20 times. In a later analysis, co-occurring TCRs were grouped using DBSCAN, with TCRdist sequence similarity added in when clustering inside HLA-allele-positive subsets. Co-occurrence clustering excluded repertoires with fewer than 30,000 or more than 120,000 public chains, plus five with anomalous nucleotide sharing. TCRdb carries this immuneACCESS record with in-frame sequences only. Its versions omit some clonotypes, under half of them owing to an unresolved V gene in the studies checked, with the rest unexplained. V and J calls plus clone size are reproduced from that table; the DNA served to infer D and trimming. For this sample there are under 200,000 clones; 68% appear just once. The ten largest make up 3.5% to 5% of the sample.

Trimming at the junction amounts to 7 bases on V and 1 base on J, and the germline ends lie 11 bases apart. Its CDR3 holds 13 amino acids, cysteine through phenylalanine. Of the read, only the CDR3 DNA is kept; its 39 bases are in frame from base 1. In the germline V gene, CDR1 corresponds to SNHLY and CDR2 to FYNNEI. The cohort comprised fewer than 750 healthy bone marrow donors. Cohort members were all nominally healthy when sampled, although unrecorded immune exposures were likely present. The donor was CMV seropositive and belonged to the group of more than 250 seropositive cohort members. Each donor provided a peripheral blood sample, and peripheral blood mononuclear cells were used for TCR beta sequencing. Genomic DNA was extracted from the blood cell samples with the Qiagen DNeasy Blood Extraction Kit.

The rearranged segments are TRBV2 and TRBJ2-7; the D gene is possibly TRBD1, with 6 bases matching. The TCR originated in a woman between 18 and 30 years old in good health and CMV-seropositive. Sequencing used PBMCs. The CDR3 corresponds to CASTNDRSYEQYF. The DNA is as follows: TGTGCCAGCACCAATGACAGGTCCTACGAGCAGTACTTC.